The present entry profiles one T cell receptor (beta chain) with its context. Specified time point: blood from clinic visit 5 months post-surgery; TSC patient then seizure free. At least one anti-epileptic drug was given before surgery. The sample comes from a study of brain T cells in children with intractable seizures. Here immunoSEQ multiplex PCR was the method, and the copy in TCRdb shows in-frame clones only, minus some. The sample yields hundreds of thousands of clones, over 90% seen once. Source: peripheral blood, taken approximately 5 months after surgery. This TCR came from a boy younger than two with tuberous sclerosis and intractable seizures.

This CDR3 is CASSQGSASGNTIYF. CDR3 nucleotides: TGCGCCAGCAGCCAAGGGTCAGCCTCTGGAAACACCATATATTTT. The rearrangement links TRBV4-1 to TRBJ1-3; D not certain. The CDR3 runs 15 residues. In germline, CDR1 is MGHRA, CDR2 YSYEKL. Trimming left V 1 base short and J 0 bases short, with 7 bases between.